This TCR beta chain was documented in a study of blood T cell repertoires in COVID-19. Each participant's cohort was designated according to participant-reported clinical history. Assay used: immunoSEQ multiplex PCR; TCRdb lists only in-frame clones, some missing. The profile shows a few hundred thousand clones, approximately 90% of them singletons. This TCR came from an older woman in a cohort exposed to, infected with or recovered from COVID-19 (not recorded which). Source material: PBMCs or T cells enriched from blood (not recorded which).

CDR3 loop: CASSPQGVVTGTDTQYF. For the CDR3, the DNA is TGTGCCAGCAGCCCCCAAGGGGTAGTTACCGGCACAGATACGCAGTATTTT. The chain has TRBV11-2 and TRBJ2-3; TRBD1 might be the D (5 bases). Germline V gives CDR1 SGHAT, CDR2 FQNNGV. CDR3 length equals 17 residues. The V end lost 5 bases, the J end lost 1 base, and 19 bases lay between the germline ends.